The present T cell receptor (beta chain) was sequenced within a study of T cell repertoires in cytomegalovirus infection. One entry per CDR3 protein, called by TCRdb with MiXCR from the reads. The data show approximately 270,000 distinct CDR3 sequences, with under 25% seen just once and roughly a fifth held by the top ten. V was pared by 5 bases and J by 3 bases, with 3 bases of the junction left unmatched. The CDR3 sequence is 13 residues long. Germline V lookup: CDR1 SGHTA, CDR2 FQGNSA. There are many counts of this clonotype. The antigen is unknown. This chain links TRBV7-2 with TRBJ2-5; TRBD2 matches at 7 bases. The input for sequencing was cultured PBMCs, taken from culture after CMV antigen stimulation. The TCR comes from a human donor in good health (CMV status not recorded). Some clones in this sample may be carry-over from other donors' samples. For the CDR3, the DNA is TGTGCCAGCAGCATTCTAGCGGAAGAGACCCAGTACTTC. It translates to CASSILAEETQYF.